This T cell receptor (beta chain) was retrieved from a study of cytomegalovirus exposure and HLA in healthy donors (dated by TCRdb to about 2017). Context from the whole study: According to an earlier analysis of several hundred of the donors, about 190 million T cells yielded 117 million unique TCR beta sequences and about 280 Gb of sequence data. All discovery cohort repertoires had been generated on a single sequencing platform. Because of strong linkage in the cohort, four or five DR-DQ haplotypes were treated as single units for association and clustering. To predict cytomegalovirus infection status, the study combined high-throughput TCR immunosequencing, statistical association of individual TCRs with disease status, and machine learning. Among the roughly 390 genotyped donors, approximately 76% belonged to the genetic ancestry cluster associated with self-reported Caucasian donors. The T cell repertoires of 666 subjects were profiled by immunosequencing and related to cytomegalovirus serostatus. In addition to the first cohort of around 670 subjects, a separate validation cohort of 100 to 150 different subjects was used. HLA typing covered class I and class II loci at four-digit resolution. Alongside the repertoire data, information on donor age, sex, ethnicity and CMV serostatus was compiled. In the later analysis, no new phenotypic data were used to find candidate immune exposures; instead, reliance was placed on TCR beta sequences and their occurrence across donors. Roughly 290 gigabases of sequencing data and roughly 81 million unique TCR sequences made up an early release that covered approximately 620 HLA-typed donors. Typing coverage differed by locus: A, B, C, DRB1 and DQB1 were typed in roughly 620-640 donors, DQA1 in 500 to 550, DPA1 in 600 to 610, and DPB1 in just under 490. The study was designed to test whether signatures of past pathogen exposure could be identified by cataloging public T cell receptors. A later genetic analysis used genome-wide SNP genotypes for about three fifths of the 666 donors, treating that subset as a discovery cohort. In an earlier analysis of 550 to 700 of the donors, high-throughput TCR beta sequencing was used to judge whether each TCR beta V gene segment behaved as functional or pseudogenic. A later analysis re-analyzed previously published TCR beta repertoires from 666 donors and added high-resolution HLA genotyping to study TCR occurrence patterns. Among about 400 genotyped donors of the cohort, an average of roughly 230,000 unique TCR beta nucleotide sequences was sequenced per donor, of which roughly 17% were non-productive. Here is what the overall study found, with its caveats: Sequencing depth was assumed to be roughly uniform across donors in the presence/absence analyses, though that assumption may not hold. In a later analysis, most CMV-associated TCR beta chains were found to appear HLA-restricted, with HLA associations seemingly driven largely by CMV exposure. Some IMGT-functional V segments, including TRBV6-2 and TRBV6-3, could not be distinguished by the 87-base-pair reads and were therefore excluded. A cluster of highly shared sequence variants was judged likely to represent a technical artifact of the sequencing pipeline. Across donors, most TCR sequences were observed very rarely, whereas some public TCRs were present in many individuals. A later analysis found that TCR association rates varied across HLA loci, with DRB1 alleles showing the most associated TCRs and HLA-C alleles the fewest. In a later genetic analysis, a missense DCLRE1C variant was associated with V-gene and J-gene trimming of TCR beta chains, and the association was replicated in an independent cohort. In this cohort, only TCR beta chains were sequenced, and detectable features were limited by the absence of alpha or paired-chain data. Specific HLA alleles were associated with 15,000 to 20,000 TCR beta sequences at a false discovery rate of 0.05 in a later analysis. The study listed 150 to 200 TCR beta chains as associated with cytomegalovirus. According to a later analysis, parvovirus B19, influenza, CMV and Epstein-Barr virus appeared linked to several top co-occurrence clusters. A further reported finding was that TCR beta sequences accurately predicted the HLA-A and HLA-B alleles for most subjects in the first cohort. According to the authors, the approach could potentially be generalized to other disease states and immunological phenotypes. The only immune exposure information available for the cohort was CMV serostatus. Linkage disequilibrium might explain the correlated functional status among segregating V segments, but an unknown experimental factor could not be ruled out. Compared with the approximately 670-donor mean, donors in an Asian-associated ancestry cluster had fewer N-insertions in productive TCRs, according to a later genetic analysis. In both the original and validation cohorts, the classifier was reported to diagnose cytomegalovirus status with high specificity and sensitivity. Assigning TCR associations to individual alleles was difficult when HLA alleles, especially DR and DQ, strongly co-occurred. HLA typing was unavailable for some donors at each locus, so association tests used only the typed subset. In vitro tests confirmed that a few of the cytomegalovirus-associated TCR beta chains recognize cytomegalovirus antigens. In an earlier analysis of approximately 590 of the donors, most TCR beta V segments were observed in productive rearrangements about 90% or about 30% of the time, broadly matching IMGT annotations. Because counts were too low, seventeen rarely observed V segments, including chromosome 9 orphons, were excluded from the earlier analysis of 587 of the donors. In a later analysis, HLA-associated TCR beta chains showed more clonal expansion and lower generation probabilities than non-associated chains that were equally common.

Libraries were built with the immunoSEQ multiplex PCR assay. For the multiplex PCR, a mixture combining 60 forward primers for TCR Vbeta segments and 13 reverse primers for TCR Jbeta segments was used. The CDR3 region of rearranged TCR beta genes was amplified from genomic DNA by a multiplex PCR assay. The amplified TCR beta libraries were sequenced on the Illumina HiSeq System as 87-base-pair reads. The study's processing was this. A later analysis tallied 75 million to 85 million unique TCR beta chains across the 600 to 700 repertoires, and approximately 9.9 million of those chains were shared by two or more donors. To remove PCR and sequencing errors, raw reads were error-corrected and collapsed into unique sequences using a nearest-neighbor algorithm that merged closely related sequences. To assign V, D and J gene segments, CDR3 sequences were aligned to IMGT reference sequences. For a sequence to be retained, at least a six-nucleotide match to both a V gene segment and a J gene segment was required. A rearrangement counted as productive if the CDR3 had no stop codons and remained in frame with V and J, and every other rearrangement counted as non-productive. Following IMGT convention, CDR3 was defined as the stretch from the second conserved V-encoded cysteine to the conserved J-encoded phenylalanine. The earlier analysis of about 560 of the donors excluded any sequence lacking an unambiguous match to a single V gene segment. An earlier analysis of 500 to 600 of the donors classified V segments as functional when productive rearrangements were above 56.7% and as segregating when the standard deviation between donors was above 5%. A statistical classification framework was built to diagnose cytomegalovirus status from the catalog of TCR beta chain sequences. A later analysis assigned V and J genes by comparing TCR nucleotide sequences with IMGT/GENE-DB human TR gene sequences. In a later analysis, CDR3 sequences and most-parsimonious VDJ recombination scenarios were assigned using the TCRdist pipeline. In a later analysis, every TCR beta chain was defined by the combination of its CDR3 amino acid sequence and its V-gene family, and reads without a unique V-gene family were dropped. A later analysis removed nearly 600 highly shared, low-generation-probability nucleotide sequences to deal with suspected cross-contamination and a sequencing artifact. In a later analysis, a clonal expansion index was calculated for each public chain from normalized within-repertoire ranks of inferred template counts. In a later analysis, generation probabilities were computed using a VDJ recombination model fitted to out-of-frame rearrangements, and the results were checked against IGoR. In a later analysis, TCR-TCR, TCR-HLA and TCR-CMV co-occurrence was scored with hypergeometric tests, and a repertoire-size bias correction was applied to TCR pairs. To estimate false discovery rates, a later analysis permuted the HLA or CMV assignments 20 times. In a later analysis, co-occurring TCRs were grouped using DBSCAN, and TCRdist sequence similarity was added for clustering within HLA-allele-positive subsets. Repertoires with fewer than 30,000 or more than 120,000 public chains, plus five repertoires with anomalous nucleotide sharing, were excluded from co-occurrence clustering. The table was pulled from immuneACCESS by TCRdb, which kept in-frame rearrangements only. Such tables lose some clones; where checked, under half of the loss comes from unresolved V genes, and the rest has no known cause. The V and J calls and the clone size are those of that table, but D and trimming were determined from the DNA. The table for this sample lists 77,000 or so clones; about 79% of them were counted only once. Of the sample, approximately 20% falls within the top ten clones.

Including the terminal cysteine and phenylalanine, the CDR3 comprises 15 residues. Left in the record is the CDR3 DNA by itself, 45 bases read in frame from the first base. Taken from the germline V gene, the CDR1 and CDR2 loops are SQVTM and ANQGSEA. The cohort comprised fewer than 750 healthy bone marrow donors. Cohort members were all nominally healthy when sampled, although unrecorded immune exposures were likely present. The donor was CMV seropositive and belonged to the group of over 250 seropositive cohort members. A peripheral blood sample was collected from each donor, and TCR beta sequencing was performed on peripheral blood mononuclear cells. Genomic DNA extraction from the blood cell samples was performed with the Qiagen DNeasy Blood Extraction Kit. As for this clone: What this receptor recognizes is not known. No base quality information exists; no much larger clone differs at one position.

Sequenced input: PBMCs. The receptor comes from an older man in good health and CMV-seropositive. The sequence joins TRBV29-1 to TRBJ2-3; the D gene is perhaps TRBD1, from 6 matching bases. The nucleotide sequence reads as follows: TGCAGTCTATCTTCCGGGACAACTAGCACAGATACGCAGTATTTT. Translation gives CSLSSGTTSTDTQYF.